Each of the 29 T cell receptor beta chains below was sequenced from the same sample in a study of OX40 agonist ivuxolimab in advanced cancers. Repertoires were generated with immunoSEQ multiplex PCR, while TCRdb's copy carries only in-frame clones and drops some. The sample contains about 67,000 clones, 70% to 90% of which appear only once. The sequenced sample was CD4+ or CD8+ T cells sorted from blood, obtained in a trial of the OX40 agonist ivuxolimab. These receptors originate from an adult with an advanced solid tumor such as melanoma, head and neck, liver or kidney cancer.

In its sample, this clone was seen once. The chain has TRBV7-7 and TRBJ2-1; TRBD2 matches at 7 bases. Per germline, CDR1 SSHAT and CDR2 FNYEAQ (reference sequence). The V segment lost 1 base and the J segment 16 bases; nucleotides outside the gene matches: 13. The CDR3 runs to 14 residues. The CDR3 region is CASSLGPRRGSVFF. CDR3 coding DNA: TGTGCCAGCAGCTTAGGGCCCCGGCGGGGGTCTGTATTCTTC.

This clone was counted a few times. The V and J genes are TRBV28 and TRBJ1-1; D gene unclear. This CDR3 comprises 15 residues. V was shortened by 8 bases and J by 1 base, with 17 bases between the two germline ends. CDR1 and CDR2 (germline): MDHEN, SYDVKM. The CDR3 loop is CASLPAGVPNTEAFF. In DNA form, the CDR3 reads TGTGCCAGCCTCCCGGCTGGGGTCCCGAACACTGAAGCTTTCTTT.

This clone was detected only once. The chain links TRBV5-6 to TRBJ2-3; TRBD1 matches at 10 bases. V was pared by 4 bases and J by 3 bases, with 8 bases of the junction left unmatched. The CDR3 extends over 16 amino acids. Germline CDR1 is SGHDT and CDR2 is YYEEEE. The CDR3 protein is CASSALGTGATDTQYF. As DNA, the CDR3 is TGTGCCAGCAGCGCCCTAGGGACAGGGGCGACAGATACGCAGTATTTT.

The V gene is TRBV19, the J gene TRBJ2-3, with 8 bases aligning to TRBD2. CDR3 size: 15 residues. V shed 7 bases, J shed 3 bases, and the junction held 9 bases outside the gene matches. Germline lookup yields CDR1 LNHDA and CDR2 SQIVND (reference sequence). CDR3 DNA: TGTGCCAGTACCCAGGGGAGCGGGAGTACAGATACGCAGTATTTT. It is translated as CASTQGSGSTDTQYF. The entire variable domain, with the rest obtained from reference TRBV19 and TRBJ2-3, is as follows: DGGITQSPKYLFRKEGQNVTLSCEQNLNHDAMYWYRQDPGQGLRLIYYSQIVNDFQKGDIAEGYSVSREKKESFPLTVTSAQKNPTAFYLCASTQGSGSTDTQYFGPGTRLTVL.

The rearrangement uses TRBV7-3 and TRBJ2-7; 7 nucleotides match TRBD1. Germline assignment: CDR1 SGHTA and CDR2 FQGTGA. The CDR3 length is 14 residues. V lost 3 bases to trimming and J lost 5 bases; unmatched junction nucleotides: 7. This chain's CDR3 is CASSFLQGVDEQYF. CDR3 DNA sequence: TGTGCCAGCAGCTTCTTGCAGGGGGTCGACGAGCAGTACTTC. Full variable domain (missing parts from reference TRBV7-3 and TRBJ2-7): GAGVSQTPSNKVTEKGKYVELRCDPISGHTALYWYRQSLGQGPEFLIYFQGTGAADDSGLPNDRFFAVRPEGSVSTLKIQRTERGDSAVYLCASSFLQGVDEQYFGPGTRLTVT.

The chain uses TRBV15 and TRBJ2-1; 13 bases are a match to TRBD2. CDR3 length equals 16 residues. CDR1 LNHNV and CDR2 YYDKDF come from the germline V gene (reference sequence). The J segment lost 12 bases and the V segment lost 0 bases, leaving 8 bases of the junction unmatched. CDR3 amino acids: CATSRDTGLAGVRQFF. CDR3 DNA: TGTGCCACCAGCAGAGACACCGGACTAGCGGGAGTAAGGCAGTTCTTC.

This sequence joins TRBV6-5 and TRBJ2-5, with a weak D call TRBD1 (5 bases). The CDR3 has 15 residues. Germline V gives CDR1 MNHEY, CDR2 SVGAGI. V shed 3 bases and J shed 1 base, with 12 bases lying between them. In DNA form, the CDR3 reads TGTGCCAGCAGTTATTCAGGACACCCCCAAGAGACCCAGTACTTC. It encodes CASSYSGHPQETQYF.

This clone was counted only a few times. The chain employs TRBV19 and TRBJ2-7; D perhaps matches TRBD2 (5 bases). The V and J ends lost 6 bases and 0 bases respectively, with 12 bases between them. CDR3 length equals 14 residues. The V gene's germline CDR1 is LNHDA and CDR2 SQIVND (reference sequence). CDR3: CASRYAEASYEQYF. The DNA of the CDR3 is TGTGCCAGTAGATACGCGGAGGCCTCCTACGAGCAGTACTTC.

This chain uses TRBV5-4 with TRBJ1-1, with unresolved D. The CDR3 contains 13 residues. V lost 6 bases and J 1 base, leaving 10 bases between the germline ends. The germline CDR1 and CDR2 sequences are SGHNT and YYREEE (reference sequence). The CDR3 nucleotides read TGTGCCAGCACGATTGTAGGGAACACTGAAGCTTTCTTT. It codes for CASTIVGNTEAFF.

Note on this clone: Other DNA sequences in the same sample also yield this CDR3. The chain combines TRBV18 with TRBJ2-7; 8 bases map to TRBD1. The CDR3 extends over 14 amino acids. The germline V gene encodes CDR1 KGHSH and CDR2 LQKENI. With V trimmed by 2 bases and J by 3 bases, 3 bases remained unmatched. CDR3 residues: CASSPGTGDYEQYF. As DNA, the CDR3 is TGTGCCAGCTCACCAGGGACAGGAGACTACGAGCAGTACTTC. Using reference TRBV18 and TRBJ2-7 for the parts outside the CDR3, the full variable domain is NAGVMQNPRHLVRRRGQEARLRCSPMKGHSHVYWYRQLPEEGLKFMVYLQKENIIDESGMPKERFSAEFPKEGPSILRIQQVVRGDSAAYFCASSPGTGDYEQYFGPGTRLTVT.

The chain links TRBV19 to TRBJ1-1, with 8 bases matching TRBD1. Germline V gives CDR1 LNHDA, CDR2 SQIVND (reference sequence). This CDR3 is built from 14 residues. With 7 bases clipped from V and 2 bases from J, the junction kept 6 bases outside the gene matches. The CDR3 is CASKSGTGNTEAFF. The DNA of the CDR3 is TGTGCCAGTAAATCCGGGACAGGAAACACTGAAGCTTTCTTT.

This rearrangement joins TRBV7-9 to TRBJ2-3; D unresolved. Looked up from germline, CDR1 is SEHNR and CDR2 is FQNEAQ (reference sequence). The CDR3 contains 11 residues. V was cut by 2 bases and J by 6 bases, with 3 bases left in between. The DNA of the CDR3 is TGTGCCAGCAGCTTATCGGATACGCAGTATTTT. Translating it yields CASSLSDTQYF.

The chain couples TRBV19 to TRBJ2-5, with 8 bases matching TRBD1. Germline CDR1 reads LNHDA; CDR2 reads SQIVND (reference sequence). V shed 5 bases, J shed 7 bases, and the junction held 6 bases outside the gene matches. The CDR3 has 13 amino acids. The CDR3 nucleotides read TGTGCCAGTAGTTGGACAGGGTTTGGGACCCAGTACTTC. As protein: CASSWTGFGTQYF. The full variable domain, with the rest looked up from reference TRBV19 and TRBJ2-5, is DGGITQSPKYLFRKEGQNVTLSCEQNLNHDAMYWYRQDPGQGLRLIYYSQIVNDFQKGDIAEGYSVSREKKESFPLTVTSAQKNPTAFYLCASSWTGFGTQYFGPGTRLLVL.

The J gene is TRBJ1-2, the V gene TRBV5-4; the match to TRBD1 covers 7 bases. This CDR3 comprises 14 residues. The germline V gene encodes CDR1 SGHNT and CDR2 YYREEE (reference sequence). The trim removed 4 bases at V and 4 bases at J, leaving 7 bases unmatched. This chain's CDR3 is CASSPRDSFYGYTF. The CDR3 DNA reads as TGTGCCAGCAGCCCACGGGACAGCTTCTATGGCTACACCTTC.

The chain uses TRBV14 and TRBJ1-5; D remains ambiguous. The CDR3 totals 13 residues. V shed 3 bases and J shed 7 bases, with 10 bases lying between them. Germline CDR1 reads SGHDN; CDR2 reads FVKESK. The DNA for the CDR3 is TGTGCCAGCAGCCAGGGCCTCGGACAGCCCCAGCATTTT. Its translation is CASSQGLGQPQHF.

The J gene is TRBJ2-7, the V gene TRBV20-1; unclear D gene. V was cut by 5 bases and J by 5 bases, with 10 bases left in between. Germline values: CDR1 DFQATT, CDR2 SNEGSKA (reference sequence). The CDR3 spans 11 residues. CDR3 nucleotides: TGCAGTGCTTCCCGGGCTCACGAGCAGTACTTC. It codes for CSASRAHEQYF.

J is TRBJ1-2 and V is TRBV7-9, with no clear D. Trimming took off 7 bases at V and 6 bases at J, with 9 bases between the two ends. This CDR3 region has 11 residues. Germline V gene data show CDR1 as SEHNR and CDR2 as FQNEAQ (reference sequence). This CDR3 is CASTRTDGYTF. CDR3 nucleotides: TGTGCCAGCACACGGACTGATGGCTACACCTTC.

There are a few counts of this clone. The chain combines TRBV5-1 with TRBJ2-3; possibly TRBD1 for D (6 bases). CDR3 length: 16 residues. Germline V gene data show CDR1 as SGHRS and CDR2 as YFSETQ. V gave up 4 bases and J gave up 0 bases, with 15 bases separating them. The CDR3: CASSPRPGDSTDTQYF. CDR3 coding DNA: TGCGCCAGCAGCCCCCGTCCAGGGGACAGCACAGATACGCAGTATTTT. The entire variable domain, with the rest obtained from reference TRBV5-1 and TRBJ2-3, is as follows: KAGVTQTPRYLIKTRGQQVTLSCSPISGHRSVSWYQQTPGQGLQFLFEYFSETQRNKGNFPGRFSGRQFSNSRSEMNVSTLELGDSALYLCASSPRPGDSTDTQYFGPGTRLTVL.

J is TRBJ2-5 and V is TRBV5-5; D unresolved. Germline-derived CDR1 and CDR2 are SGHKS and YYEKEE (reference sequence). Between the trimmed V and J ends, which lost 0 bases and 5 bases, there was a span of 5 bases. The CDR3 has 12 residues. The DNA for the CDR3 is TGTGCCAGCAGCTTGGAGGGCGAGACCCAGTACTTC. Its protein product is CASSLEGETQYF.

The gene calls are TRBV6-1 and TRBJ2-4, with 7 bases that match TRBD1. This CDR3 contains 16 residues. After removal of 2 bases from V and 3 bases from J, the junction contained 7 bases not matched to a gene. The V gene's germline CDR1 is MNHNS and CDR2 SASEGT. CDR3 in amino acids: CASSEFGTANKNIQYF. CDR3 bases: TGTGCCAGCAGTGAATTTGGGACAGCAAACAAAAACATTCAGTACTTC.

CDR3 region: CASSPDSHEQFF. CDR3 DNA: TGTGCCAGCAGCCCCGACAGTCATGAGCAGTTCTTC. The V and J genes are TRBV7-3 and TRBJ2-1, with a possible D match to TRBD1 (5 bases). CDR1 and CDR2 from the germline V gene are SGHTA and FQGTGA. V was cut by 5 bases and J by 8 bases, with 10 bases left in between. The CDR3 consists of 12 residues.

The V and J genes are TRBV5-4 and TRBJ2-5; TRBD2 aligns across 9 bases. Germline trimming cut 0 bases from V and 3 bases from J; bases unmatched to any gene: 9. The CDR3 length is 17 residues. The germline gives CDR1 SGHNT, CDR2 YYREEE (reference sequence). The CDR3 nucleotides read TGTGCCAGCAGCTTGGTGGCGGGAGGGCCCGGGAAAGAGACCCAGTACTTC. As protein: CASSLVAGGPGKETQYF.

The rearrangement links TRBV5-1 to TRBJ1-5; D remains ambiguous. Germline loops: CDR1 SGHRS, CDR2 YFSETQ. V was shortened by 2 bases and J by 1 base, with 4 bases between the two germline ends. The length of the CDR3 is 13 residues. This chain's CDR3 is CASSLMSNQPQHF. The CDR3 nucleotides read TGCGCCAGCAGCTTAATGAGCAATCAGCCCCAGCATTTT.

V usage is TRBV4-2 and J usage is TRBJ2-1; 10 nucleotides line up with TRBD2. CDR1 is LGHNA and CDR2 is YNFKEQ in the germline V gene. The CDR3 has 15 residues. J was trimmed by 10 bases and V by 5 bases; bases with no gene match: 11. As DNA, the CDR3 is TGTGCCAGCAGCTCTTACCGGGGTAGCGGGAGGGAGCAGTTCTTC. Its protein product is CASSSYRGSGREQFF.

J is TRBJ1-6 and V is TRBV9; TRBD1 aligns across 8 bases. V gave up 0 bases and J gave up 9 bases; unmatched junction bases: 5. The CDR3 extends over 15 amino acids. Germline CDR1 reads SGDLS; CDR2 reads YYNGEE. The CDR3 bases are TGTGCCAGCAGCGTAGGAACAGGGGGATCTTCACCCCTCCACTTT. It encodes CASSVGTGGSSPLHF.

The CDR3 DNA reads TGTGCCATCAGTGAGACTCCGGGACGGTACATGAACACTGAAGCTTTCTTT. Translated: CAISETPGRYMNTEAFF. This chain uses TRBV10-3 with TRBJ1-1, with D possibly matching TRBD1 (5 bases). There are 17 residues in the CDR3. Germline-derived CDR1 and CDR2 are ENHRY and SYGVKD. V dropped 2 bases and J dropped 0 bases, with 16 bases sitting between them.

J is TRBJ1-1 and V is TRBV6-6; D remains ambiguous. The V gene lost 6 bases and the J gene lost 7 bases, with 18 bases spanning the gap. Germline values: CDR1 MNHNY, CDR2 SVGAGI (reference sequence). The length of the CDR3 is 14 residues. This CDR3 reads CASSNLIKGSEAFF. CDR3 sequence (DNA): TGTGCCAGCAGCAACCTGATAAAAGGAAGTGAAGCTTTCTTT.

The rearrangement uses TRBV5-5 and TRBJ1-1; D is unresolved. Trimming pared 3 bases from V and 3 bases from J, leaving 9 bases between. The CDR3 loop spans 13 amino acids. The germline CDR1 and CDR2 sequences are SGHKS and YYEKEE (reference sequence). The CDR3 DNA sequence: TGTGCCAGCAGCTACGAGGGCTACACTGAAGCTTTCTTT. Translating it yields CASSYEGYTEAFF.

This sequence joins TRBV11-2 and TRBJ2-5, with a possible D match to TRBD2 (5 bases). Gene TRBJ2-7 matches the end of the DNA better, so the J call may be wrong. CDR1 is SGHAT and CDR2 is FQNNGV in the germline V gene. The CDR3 has 17 amino acids. The CDR3 is CASSFSLGADTPYEQYF. The CDR3, as DNA: TGTGCCAGCAGCTTCTCATTGGGAGCGGATACTCCCTACGAGCAGTACTTC.